The clone carrying this T cell receptor (beta chain) was counted many times. The entry originates in a study of T cells in Graves' hyperthyroidism and ophthalmopathy. V was clipped by 4 bases and J by 4 bases, with 10 bases between them. Germline CDR1 is LGHDT and CDR2 is YNNKEL (reference sequence). CDR3 length equals 13 residues. TCR beta CDR3 regions were amplified from RNA. The HTBI primer set drove a first-round RT-PCR of the TCR CDR3. TCRdb reanalysed the multiplex PCR reads using MiXCR and keeps one entry per CDR3 protein. Among around 340,000 distinct CDR3 sequences, under 25% were seen once, and the ten largest hold 50%.

This TCR was recovered from a woman aged 45-59 years with Graves' hyperthyroidism. The rearrangement joins TRBV3-1 to TRBJ1-2; D is perhaps TRBD1 (6 bases). Specimen: blood. This CDR3 is CASSRTGSYGYTF. In nucleotides, the CDR3 is TGTGCCAGCAGCCGAACAGGGAGCTATGGCTACACCTTC.